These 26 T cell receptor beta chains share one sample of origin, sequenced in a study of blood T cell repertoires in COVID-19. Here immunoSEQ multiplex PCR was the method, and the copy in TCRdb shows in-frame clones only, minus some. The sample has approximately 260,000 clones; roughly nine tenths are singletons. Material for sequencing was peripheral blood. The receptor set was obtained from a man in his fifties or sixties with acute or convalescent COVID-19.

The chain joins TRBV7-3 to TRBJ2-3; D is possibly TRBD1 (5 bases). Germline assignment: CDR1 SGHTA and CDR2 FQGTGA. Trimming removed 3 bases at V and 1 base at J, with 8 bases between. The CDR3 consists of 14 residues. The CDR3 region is CASSFQGGTDTQYF. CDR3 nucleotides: TGTGCCAGCAGCTTTCAAGGGGGCACAGATACGCAGTATTTT.

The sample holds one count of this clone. CDR3 amino acids: CASSYTENTGELFF. In nucleotides, the CDR3 is TGTGCCAGCAGTTACACAGAGAACACCGGGGAGCTGTTTTTT. The chain combines TRBV6-6 with TRBJ2-2; D ambiguous. V was pared by 2 bases and J by 1 base, with 5 bases between. The length of the CDR3 is 14 residues. Germline CDR1 is MNHNY and CDR2 is SVGAGI (reference sequence).

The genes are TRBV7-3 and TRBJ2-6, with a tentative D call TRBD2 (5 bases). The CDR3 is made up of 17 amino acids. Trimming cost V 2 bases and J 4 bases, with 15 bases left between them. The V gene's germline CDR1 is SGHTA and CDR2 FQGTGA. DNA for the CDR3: TGTGCCAGCAGCTTATTGGGCCGGGGTTCAGGGGCCAACGTCCTGACTTTC. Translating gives CASSLLGRGSGANVLTF.

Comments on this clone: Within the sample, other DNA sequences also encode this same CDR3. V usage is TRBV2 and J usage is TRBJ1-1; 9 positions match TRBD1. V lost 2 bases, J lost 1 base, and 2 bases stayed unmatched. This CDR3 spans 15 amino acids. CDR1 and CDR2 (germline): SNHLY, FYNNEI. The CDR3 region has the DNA TGTGCCAGCAGTGAATTGGGACAGGGGAACACTGAAGCTTTCTTT. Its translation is CASSELGQGNTEAFF. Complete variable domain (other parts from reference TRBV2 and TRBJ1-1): EPEVTQTPSHQVTQMGQEVILRCVPISNHLYFYWYRQILGQKVEFLVSFYNNEISEKSEIFDDQFSVERPDGSNFTLKIRSTKLEDSAMYFCASSELGQGNTEAFFGQGTRLTVV.

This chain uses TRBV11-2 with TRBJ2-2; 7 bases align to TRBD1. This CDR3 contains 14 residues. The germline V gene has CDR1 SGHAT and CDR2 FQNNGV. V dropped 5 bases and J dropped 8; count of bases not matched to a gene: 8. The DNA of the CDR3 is TGTGCCAGCAGCACGCAGACAGGGACAGGGGAGCTGTTTTTT. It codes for CASSTQTGTGELFF.

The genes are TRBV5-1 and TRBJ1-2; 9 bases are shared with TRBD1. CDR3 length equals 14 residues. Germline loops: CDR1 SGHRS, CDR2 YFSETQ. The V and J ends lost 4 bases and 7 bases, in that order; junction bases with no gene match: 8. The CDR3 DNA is TGCGCCAGCAGCAATCCGGGACAGGGAAGTGGCTACACCTTC. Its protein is CASSNPGQGSGYTF.

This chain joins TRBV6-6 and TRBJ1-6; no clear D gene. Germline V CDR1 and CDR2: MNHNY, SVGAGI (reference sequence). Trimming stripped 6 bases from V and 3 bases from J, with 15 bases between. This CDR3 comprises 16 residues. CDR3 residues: CASRPGSTLYNSPLHF. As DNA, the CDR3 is TGTGCCAGCAGGCCGGGGTCCACGCTCTATAATTCACCCCTCCACTTT.

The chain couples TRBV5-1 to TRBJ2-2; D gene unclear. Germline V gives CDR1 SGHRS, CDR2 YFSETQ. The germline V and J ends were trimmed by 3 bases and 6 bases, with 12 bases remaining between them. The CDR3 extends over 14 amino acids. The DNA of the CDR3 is TGCGCCAGCAGCTCTACCGATTTCTCCGGGGAGCTGTTTTTT. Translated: CASSSTDFSGELFF.

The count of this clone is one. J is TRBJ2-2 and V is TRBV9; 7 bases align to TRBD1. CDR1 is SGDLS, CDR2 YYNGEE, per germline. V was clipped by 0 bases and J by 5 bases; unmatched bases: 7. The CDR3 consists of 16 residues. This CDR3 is CASSVATPRGTGELFF. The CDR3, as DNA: TGTGCCAGCAGCGTAGCTACACCCAGGGGGACCGGGGAGCTGTTTTTT.

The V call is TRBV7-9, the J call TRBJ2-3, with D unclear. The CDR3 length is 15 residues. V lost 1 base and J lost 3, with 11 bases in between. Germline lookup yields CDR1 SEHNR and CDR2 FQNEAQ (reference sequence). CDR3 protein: CASSLGLGRTDTQYF. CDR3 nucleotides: TGTGCCAGCAGCTTAGGGTTAGGCAGGACAGATACGCAGTATTTT.

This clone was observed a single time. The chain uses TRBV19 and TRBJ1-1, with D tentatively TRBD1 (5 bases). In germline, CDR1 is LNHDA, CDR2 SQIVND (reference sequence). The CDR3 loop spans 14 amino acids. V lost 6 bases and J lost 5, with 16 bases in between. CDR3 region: CASSPLQEGTEAFF. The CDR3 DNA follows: TGTGCCAGTAGCCCCCTACAGGAAGGGACTGAAGCTTTCTTT.

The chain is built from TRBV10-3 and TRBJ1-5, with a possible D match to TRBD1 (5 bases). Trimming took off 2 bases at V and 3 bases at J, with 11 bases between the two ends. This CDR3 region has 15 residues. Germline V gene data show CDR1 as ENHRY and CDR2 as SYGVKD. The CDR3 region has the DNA TGTGCCATCAGTGAGAGACAGCAAGTCAATCAGCCCCAGCATTTT. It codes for CAISERQQVNQPQHF.

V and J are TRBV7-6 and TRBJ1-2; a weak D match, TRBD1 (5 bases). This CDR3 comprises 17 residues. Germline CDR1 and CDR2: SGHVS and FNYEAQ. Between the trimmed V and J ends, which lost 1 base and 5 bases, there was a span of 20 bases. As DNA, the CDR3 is TGTGCCAGCAGCTTAGGGGGTAAGGACGGGCCAGGGTATGGCTACACCTTC. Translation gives CASSLGGKDGPGYGYTF.

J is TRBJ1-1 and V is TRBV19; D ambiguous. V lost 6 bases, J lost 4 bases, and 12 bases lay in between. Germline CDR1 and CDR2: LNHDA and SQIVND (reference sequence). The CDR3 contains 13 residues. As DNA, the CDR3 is TGTGCCAGTAGCATCGAGAGGCGCACTGAAGCTTTCTTT. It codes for CASSIERRTEAFF.

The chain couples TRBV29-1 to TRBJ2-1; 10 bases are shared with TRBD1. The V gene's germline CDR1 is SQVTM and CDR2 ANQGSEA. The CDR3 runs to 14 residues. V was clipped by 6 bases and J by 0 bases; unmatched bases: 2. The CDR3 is CSVGTGVSYNEQFF. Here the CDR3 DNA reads TGCAGCGTGGGGACAGGGGTCTCCTACAATGAGCAGTTCTTC.

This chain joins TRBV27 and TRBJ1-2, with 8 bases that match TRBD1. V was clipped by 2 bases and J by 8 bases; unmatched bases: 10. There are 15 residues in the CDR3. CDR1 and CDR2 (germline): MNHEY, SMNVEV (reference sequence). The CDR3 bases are TGTGCCAGCAGTTTAGAGGGGACAGGCCATGGGGGCTACACCTTC. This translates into CASSLEGTGHGGYTF.

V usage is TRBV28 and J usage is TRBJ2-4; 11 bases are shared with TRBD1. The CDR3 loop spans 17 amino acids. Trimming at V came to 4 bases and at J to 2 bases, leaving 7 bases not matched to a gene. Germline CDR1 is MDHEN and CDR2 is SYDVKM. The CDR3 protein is CASSSDRGHLTKNIQYF. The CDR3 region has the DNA TGTGCCAGCAGTTCGGACAGGGGGCATCTAACCAAAAACATTCAGTACTTC. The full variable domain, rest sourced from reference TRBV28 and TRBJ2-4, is DVKVTQSSRYLVKRTGEKVFLECVQDMDHENMFWYRQDPGLGLRLIYFSYDVKMKEKGDIPEGYSVSREKKERFSLILESASTNQTSMYLCASSSDRGHLTKNIQYFGAGTRLSVL.

This CDR3 reads CASSEGRTGLETQYF. The CDR3 nucleotides are TGCGCCAGCAGTGAGGGGCGGACAGGGTTGGAGACCCAGTACTTC. The V and J genes are TRBV10-1 and TRBJ2-5, with 8 bases identical to TRBD1. The CDR3 consists of 15 residues. Germline V gene sequence: CDR1 WNHNN, CDR2 SYGVQD (reference sequence). V lost 2 bases and J lost 5; bases outside the gene matches: 7.

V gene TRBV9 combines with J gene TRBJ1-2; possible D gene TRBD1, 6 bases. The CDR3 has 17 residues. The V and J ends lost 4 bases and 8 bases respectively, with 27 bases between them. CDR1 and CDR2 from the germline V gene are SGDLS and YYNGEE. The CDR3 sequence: CASSPLHGGAFFRGYTF. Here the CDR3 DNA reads TGTGCCAGCAGCCCTCTCCATGGGGGCGCATTTTTTCGGGGCTACACCTTC.

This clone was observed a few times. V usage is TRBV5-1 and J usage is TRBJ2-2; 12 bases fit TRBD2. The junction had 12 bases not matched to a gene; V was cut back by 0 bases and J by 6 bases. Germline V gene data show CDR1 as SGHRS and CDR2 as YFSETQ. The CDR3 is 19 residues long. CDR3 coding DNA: TGCGCCAGCAGCTTGGTCCCTTCTAGCGGGGGGGCAGAGGCCGGGGAGCTGTTTTTT. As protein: CASSLVPSSGGAEAGELFF.

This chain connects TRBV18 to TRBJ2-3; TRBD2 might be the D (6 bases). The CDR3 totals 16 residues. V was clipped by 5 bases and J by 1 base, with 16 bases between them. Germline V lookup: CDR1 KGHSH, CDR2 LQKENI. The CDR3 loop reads CASSSGTSPGTDTQYF. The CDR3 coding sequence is TGTGCCAGCTCATCCGGGACTTCCCCTGGCACAGATACGCAGTATTTT.

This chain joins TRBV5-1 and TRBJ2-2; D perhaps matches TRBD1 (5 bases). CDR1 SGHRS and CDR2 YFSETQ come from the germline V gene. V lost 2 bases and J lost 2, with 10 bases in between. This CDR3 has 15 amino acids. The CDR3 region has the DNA TGCGCCAGCAGCTTATGGGGCGCAAACACCGGGGAGCTGTTTTTT. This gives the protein CASSLWGANTGELFF.

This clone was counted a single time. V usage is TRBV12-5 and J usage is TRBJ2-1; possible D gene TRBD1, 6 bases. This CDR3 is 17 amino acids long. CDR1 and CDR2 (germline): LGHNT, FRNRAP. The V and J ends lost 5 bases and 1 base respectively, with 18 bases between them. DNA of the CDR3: TGTGCTAGTGGTCCTAACAAATTACAGGGTTCCTACAATGAGCAGTTCTTC. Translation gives CASGPNKLQGSYNEQFF. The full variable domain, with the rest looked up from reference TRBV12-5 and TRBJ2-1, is DARVTQTPRHKVTEMGQEVTMRCQPILGHNTVFWYRQTMMQGLELLAYFRNRAPLDDSGMPKDRFSAEMPDATLATLKIQPSEPRDSAVYFCASGPNKLQGSYNEQFFGPGTRLTVL.

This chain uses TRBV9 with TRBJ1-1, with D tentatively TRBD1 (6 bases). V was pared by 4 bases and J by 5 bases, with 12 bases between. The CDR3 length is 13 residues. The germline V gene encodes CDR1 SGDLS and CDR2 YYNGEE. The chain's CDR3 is CASSPRGQTEAFF. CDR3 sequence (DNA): TGTGCCAGCAGCCCACGCGGACAGACTGAAGCTTTCTTT.

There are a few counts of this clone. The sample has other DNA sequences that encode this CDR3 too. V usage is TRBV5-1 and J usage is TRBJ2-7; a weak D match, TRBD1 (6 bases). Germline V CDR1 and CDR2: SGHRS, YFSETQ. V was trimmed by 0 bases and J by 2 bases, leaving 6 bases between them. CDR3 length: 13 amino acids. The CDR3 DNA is TGCGCCAGCAGCTTGGACAGGGCCTACGAGCAGTACTTC. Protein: CASSLDRAYEQYF. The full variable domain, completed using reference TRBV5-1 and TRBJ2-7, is KAGVTQTPRYLIKTRGQQVTLSCSPISGHRSVSWYQQTPGQGLQFLFEYFSETQRNKGNFPGRFSGRQFSNSRSEMNVSTLELGDSALYLCASSLDRAYEQYFGPGTRLTVT.

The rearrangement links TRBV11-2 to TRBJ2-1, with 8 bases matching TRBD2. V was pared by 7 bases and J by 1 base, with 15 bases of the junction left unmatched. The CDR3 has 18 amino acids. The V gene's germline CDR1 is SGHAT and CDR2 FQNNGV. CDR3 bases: TGTGCCAGCACCACCTGGACTAGCAAGAAAAGGTCCTACAATGAGCAGTTCTTC. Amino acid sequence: CASTTWTSKKRSYNEQFF.